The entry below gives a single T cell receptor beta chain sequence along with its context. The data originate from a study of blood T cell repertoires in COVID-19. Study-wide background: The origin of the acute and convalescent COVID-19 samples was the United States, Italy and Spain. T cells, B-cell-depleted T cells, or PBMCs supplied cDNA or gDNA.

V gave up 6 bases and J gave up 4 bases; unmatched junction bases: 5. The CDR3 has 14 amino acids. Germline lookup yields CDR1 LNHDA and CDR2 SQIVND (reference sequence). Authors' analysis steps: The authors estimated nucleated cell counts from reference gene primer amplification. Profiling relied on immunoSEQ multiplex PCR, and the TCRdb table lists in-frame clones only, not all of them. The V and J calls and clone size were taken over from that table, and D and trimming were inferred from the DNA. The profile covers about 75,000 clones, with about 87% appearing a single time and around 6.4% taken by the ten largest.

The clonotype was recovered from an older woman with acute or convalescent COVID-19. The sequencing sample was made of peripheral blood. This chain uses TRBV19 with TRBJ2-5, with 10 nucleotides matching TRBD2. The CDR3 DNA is TGTGCCAGTAGAACAGCGGGAGGGCGAGAGACCCAGTACTTC. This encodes CASRTAGGRETQYF.